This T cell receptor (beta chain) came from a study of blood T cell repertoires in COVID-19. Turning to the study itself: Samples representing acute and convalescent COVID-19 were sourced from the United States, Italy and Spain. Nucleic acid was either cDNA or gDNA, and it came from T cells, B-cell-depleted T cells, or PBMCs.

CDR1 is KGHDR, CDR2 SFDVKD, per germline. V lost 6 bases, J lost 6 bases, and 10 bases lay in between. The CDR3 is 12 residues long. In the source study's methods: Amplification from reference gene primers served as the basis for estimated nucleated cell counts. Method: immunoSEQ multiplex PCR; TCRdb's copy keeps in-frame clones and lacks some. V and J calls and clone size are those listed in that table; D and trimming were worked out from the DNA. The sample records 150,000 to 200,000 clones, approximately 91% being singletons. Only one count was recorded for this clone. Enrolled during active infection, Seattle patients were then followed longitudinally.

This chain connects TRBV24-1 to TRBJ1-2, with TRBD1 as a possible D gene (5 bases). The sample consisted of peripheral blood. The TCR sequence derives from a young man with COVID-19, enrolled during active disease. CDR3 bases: TGTGCCACCAGTCTTCGGGGGGATGGCTACACCTTC. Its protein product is CATSLRGDGYTF.